The present entry profiles one TCR beta chain with its context. The antigen remains unidentified. The protocol was immunoSEQ multiplex PCR, while the TCRdb copy is restricted to in-frame clones and leaves out a portion. The sample records about 190,000 clones, 75% to 90% being singletons. The entry originates in a study of cytomegalovirus exposure and HLA in healthy donors. Broader study findings: Most TCR sequences showed up rarely, but some public TCRs showed up in many donors. The study flagged some 170 TCR beta chains as cytomegalovirus-associated.

Germline V gives CDR1 MDHEN, CDR2 SYDVKM. The germline V and J ends were trimmed by 6 bases and 8 bases, with 16 bases remaining between them. The CDR3 has 13 residues. Specimen: PBMCs. The sequence came from a man in his late teens or twenties in good health and CMV-seropositive. This chain connects TRBV28 to TRBJ1-2, with D possibly being TRBD1 (6 bases). The CDR3 protein is CASRLGGPRGYTF. CDR3 sequence (DNA): TGTGCCAGCAGACTCGGGGGGCCGAGAGGCTACACCTTC.